This TCR beta chain was identified in a study of PD-1 blockade in classical Hodgkin lymphoma. After autologous stem cell transplantation all patients relapsed, and prior brentuximab vedotin exposure differed between cohorts. Repertoires were generated with immunoSEQ multiplex PCR, while TCRdb's copy carries only in-frame clones and drops some. The sample has about 50,000 clones; around 70% are singletons. The TCR sequence derives from a human donor with classical Hodgkin lymphoma. Source: peripheral blood mononuclear cells (PBMCs), taken at baseline.

The CDR3 DNA sequence: TGTGCCAGCAGTTTAGTCCCCCTGTCTCCCCACACCTTC. Its translation is CASSLVPLSPHTF. This chain uses TRBV28 with TRBJ1-2; D not resolved. The CDR3 extends over 13 amino acids. The germline CDR1 and CDR2 sequences are MDHEN and SYDVKM. V was pared by 2 bases and J by 12 bases, with 16 bases between.